This entry lists 23 T cell receptor beta chains sequenced from one sample in a study of shared clonotypes between healthy human individuals. Assay: immunoSEQ multiplex PCR; the TCRdb copy retains only in-frame clones and omits some. The table records some 2,100,000 clones, approximately 94% of them present only once. It was CD45RO-negative cells, positively selected for CCR7, that made up naive CD8 cells, with terminally differentiated effector memory CD45RA+ cells excluded. Sequencing used naive CD8+ T cells from PBMCs. These receptors were obtained from a man aged 18 to 29 in good health. Some clones in this sample may be carry-over from other donors' samples.

V and J are TRBV5-4 and TRBJ1-1, with no clear D. This CDR3 is 13 amino acids long. The ends were cut back, 0 bases at V and 4 bases at J, with 7 bases in the middle. Germline V CDR1 and CDR2: SGHNT, YYREEE (reference sequence). CDR3 DNA sequence: TGTGCCAGCAGCTTGGAGTCGCCCACTGAAGCTTTCTTT. It is translated as CASSLESPTEAFF.

In its sample, this clone was seen a few times. The chain is built from TRBV4-1 and TRBJ2-2, with D uncertain. Trimming removed 1 base at V and 10 bases at J, with 10 bases between. CDR3 length equals 13 residues. Germline-derived CDR1 and CDR2 are MGHRA and YSYEKL. CDR3 residues: CASSQVRSEELFF. The CDR3 region has the DNA TGCGCCAGCAGCCAAGTTCGCTCCGAGGAGCTGTTTTTT.

The rearrangement links TRBV6-1 to TRBJ1-5; D remains ambiguous. Germline V gives CDR1 MNHNS, CDR2 SASEGT. V gave up 3 bases and J gave up 1 base, with 10 bases separating them. CDR3 size: 15 residues. As DNA, the CDR3 is TGTGCCAGCAGTGACATGACAAGGAGCAATCAGCCCCAGCATTTT. This codes for CASSDMTRSNQPQHF.

The chain joins TRBV6-5 to TRBJ2-7; D might be TRBD1 (6 bases). CDR1 is MNHEY, CDR2 SVGAGI, per germline. Trimming removed 0 bases from V and 5 bases from J, with 14 bases in between. The CDR3 consists of 15 residues. Written as DNA, the CDR3 is TGTGCCAGCAGTTACTCGAGGGGGACCTACGACGAGCAGTACTTC. This gives the protein CASSYSRGTYDEQYF.

The CDR3 DNA sequence: TGTGCCAGCAGTGAATACTATGAAAAACTGTTTTTT. Its protein is CASSEYYEKLFF. The chain employs TRBV25-1 and TRBJ1-4; D is ambiguous. V shed 0 bases and J shed 6 bases, with 2 bases lying between them. The germline V gene has CDR1 MGHDK and CDR2 SYGVNS. This CDR3 spans 12 amino acids. Full variable domain (outside the CDR3, taken from reference TRBV25-1 and TRBJ1-4): EADIYQTPRYLVIGTGKKITLECSQTMGHDKMYWYQQDPGMELHLIHYSYGVNSTEKGDLSSESTVSRIRTEHFPLTLESARPSHTSQYLCASSEYYEKLFFGSGTQLSVL.

Only one count was recorded for this clone. The chain recombines TRBV27 with TRBJ2-2; D is unclear. Germline CDR1 reads MNHEY; CDR2 reads SMNVEV (reference sequence). This CDR3 has 15 amino acids. Trimming stripped 1 base from V and 0 bases from J, with 6 bases between. This chain's CDR3 is CASSLFVANTGELFF. In DNA, the CDR3 is TGTGCCAGCAGTTTATTCGTAGCGAACACCGGGGAGCTGTTTTTT.

The rearrangement uses TRBV14 and TRBJ2-3; D tentatively reads TRBD1 or TRBD2 (5 bases each). With 4 bases removed from V and 3 bases from J, the gap between germline ends came to 17 bases. This CDR3 is 16 amino acids long. Germline V CDR1 and CDR2: SGHDN, FVKESK. The CDR3 region is CASSPTEVRGTDTQYF. CDR3 coding DNA: TGTGCCAGCAGCCCGACGGAGGTTAGGGGTACAGATACGCAGTATTTT. Based on the CDR3 plus reference TRBV14 and TRBJ2-3, the full variable domain is EAGVTQFPSHSVIEKGQTVTLRCDPISGHDNLYWYRRVMGKEIKFLLHFVKESKQDESGMPNNRFLAERTGGTYSTLKVQPAELEDSGVYFCASSPTEVRGTDTQYFGPGTRLTVL.

The chain links TRBV6-6 to TRBJ2-2, with D maybe TRBD2 (6 bases). Germline values: CDR1 MNHNY, CDR2 SVGAGI (reference sequence). CDR3 size: 13 residues. Trimming removed 8 bases at V and 5 bases at J, with 12 bases between. CDR3 in DNA: TGTGCCAGCTGGGGGGACGGAACCGGGGAGCTGTTTTTT. It yields the protein CASWGDGTGELFF.

CDR3 coding DNA: TGCGCCAGCAGCCCGCGGGAGGGCCTGGGTGACAATGAGCAGTTCTTC. Translation gives CASSPREGLGDNEQFF. The V and J genes are TRBV4-1 and TRBJ2-1; 9 bases are shared with TRBD2. This CDR3 has 16 amino acids. CDR1 and CDR2 from the germline V gene are MGHRA and YSYEKL. J was trimmed by 5 bases and V by 4 bases; bases with no gene match: 9.

This chain links TRBV7-9 with TRBJ2-1, with 7 bases lining up with TRBD2. The germline V gene encodes CDR1 SEHNR and CDR2 FQNEAQ (reference sequence). V shed 4 bases, J shed 4 bases, and the junction held 4 bases outside the gene matches. The CDR3 is made up of 14 amino acids. As DNA, the CDR3 is TGTGCCAGCAGCTCCTCAGCGGGGTACAATGAGCAGTTCTTC. This encodes CASSSSAGYNEQFF. Full variable domain (rest looked up from reference TRBV7-9 and TRBJ2-1): DTGVSQNPRHKITKRGQNVTFRCDPISEHNRLYWYRQTLGQGPEFLTYFQNEAQLEKSRLLSDRFSAERPKGSFSTLEIQRTEQGDSAMYLCASSSSAGYNEQFFGPGTRLTVL.

This sequence joins TRBV28 and TRBJ2-3, with D possibly TRBD1 on 5 matching bases. Trimming cost V 7 bases and J 0 bases, with 14 bases left between them. The CDR3 runs 15 residues. The germline V gene has CDR1 MDHEN and CDR2 SYDVKM. CDR3 DNA sequence: TGTGCCAGCACCCGAGTCCGACAGAGCACAGATACGCAGTATTTT. Translating gives CASTRVRQSTDTQYF. Full variable domain (missing parts from reference TRBV28 and TRBJ2-3): DVKVTQSSRYLVKRTGEKVFLECVQDMDHENMFWYRQDPGLGLRLIYFSYDVKMKEKGDIPEGYSVSREKKERFSLILESASTNQTSMYLCASTRVRQSTDTQYFGPGTRLTVL.

The chain recombines TRBV5-1 with TRBJ2-5; 10 bases align to TRBD2. This CDR3 spans 14 amino acids. The germline V gene has CDR1 SGHRS and CDR2 YFSETQ. The trim removed 1 base at V and 4 bases at J, leaving 1 base unmatched. For the CDR3, the DNA is TGCGCCAGCAGCTTGAGACTAGCGGGAGAGACCCAGTACTTC. Translation gives CASSLRLAGETQYF.

CDR3 coding DNA: TGTGCCAGCAGCTGGGGAGACGGCGCGGGGGCCTATGGCTACACCTTC. It yields the protein CASSWGDGAGAYGYTF. The rearrangement joins TRBV5-6 to TRBJ1-2; a weak D match, TRBD1 (6 bases). V dropped 3 bases and J dropped 4 bases, with 19 bases sitting between them. The CDR3 runs 16 residues. Germline-derived CDR1 and CDR2 are SGHDT and YYEEEE.

The chain combines TRBV7-8 with TRBJ2-1; D ambiguous. V was cut by 1 base and J by 8 bases, with 6 bases left in between. This CDR3 is built from 12 residues. The germline V gene has CDR1 SGHVS and CDR2 FQNEAQ. CDR3 protein: CASSLGVDEQFF. In DNA, the CDR3 is TGTGCCAGCAGCTTAGGGGTAGATGAGCAGTTCTTC.

The chain joins TRBV4-1 to TRBJ2-1; 15 bases align to TRBD2. The CDR3 contains 17 residues. Germline-derived CDR1 and CDR2 are MGHRA and YSYEKL. V trimming: 4 bases; J trimming: 6 bases; junction bases outside the gene matches: 7. CDR3 loop: CASSLPGLAGGVNEQFF. CDR3 nucleotides: TGCGCCAGCAGCCTTCCGGGACTAGCGGGAGGTGTCAATGAGCAGTTCTTC.

This sequence joins TRBV27 and TRBJ2-7; 7 bases match TRBD2. The CDR3 has 14 residues. From germline, CDR1 is MNHEY and CDR2 SMNVEV (reference sequence). V trimming: 3 bases; J trimming: 3 bases; junction bases outside the gene matches: 5. The chain's CDR3 is CASSLASGYYEQYF. CDR3 coding DNA: TGTGCCAGCAGTTTGGCTAGCGGTTACTACGAGCAGTACTTC.

The chain joins TRBV28 to TRBJ1-1; D is unclear. The CDR3 consists of 14 residues. The ends were cut back, 7 bases at V and 0 bases at J, with 12 bases in the middle. The germline gives CDR1 MDHEN, CDR2 SYDVKM. This chain's CDR3 is CASTQWTLNTEAFF. CDR3 bases: TGTGCCAGCACGCAATGGACTTTGAACACTGAAGCTTTCTTT. The complete variable domain, with remaining parts taken from reference TRBV28 and TRBJ1-1, reads DVKVTQSSRYLVKRTGEKVFLECVQDMDHENMFWYRQDPGLGLRLIYFSYDVKMKEKGDIPEGYSVSREKKERFSLILESASTNQTSMYLCASTQWTLNTEAFFGQGTRLTVV.

This clone appeared a single time. V gene TRBV19 combines with J gene TRBJ2-4; no definite D call. This CDR3 spans 12 amino acids. V lost 7 bases to trimming and J lost 7 bases, with 11 bases between them. The V gene's germline CDR1 is LNHDA and CDR2 SQIVND (reference sequence). The CDR3 reads CASNPQRNIQYF. The CDR3 bases are TGTGCCAGTAACCCCCAGAGGAACATTCAGTACTTC.

V and J are TRBV27 and TRBJ1-5; D gene uncertain. CDR1 MNHEY and CDR2 SMNVEV come from the germline V gene (reference sequence). The V end lost 7 bases, the J end lost 5 bases, and 9 bases lay between the germline ends. The CDR3 spans 12 residues. In DNA, the CDR3 is TGTGCCAGCACCCGGCGGCATCAGCCCCAGCATTTT. This encodes CASTRRHQPQHF.

J is TRBJ2-5 and V is TRBV6-1; D might be TRBD1 or TRBD2, each matching 6 bases. The CDR3 has 14 amino acids. The germline CDR1 and CDR2 sequences are MNHNS and SASEGT. Trimming removed 6 bases from V and 5 bases from J, with 16 bases in between. For the CDR3, the DNA is TGTGCCAGCAGGGGGGGCAAAGTGGAGGAGACCCAGTACTTC. Its protein product is CASRGGKVEETQYF.

Here the CDR3 DNA reads TGCGCCAGCAGCTTGGGGGCTTTCAGCTCCTACGAGCAGTACTTC. It yields the protein CASSLGAFSSYEQYF. V is TRBV5-1 and J is TRBJ2-7; no firm D call. The CDR3 covers 15 residues. Germline CDR1 is SGHRS and CDR2 is YFSETQ. With 0 bases removed from V and 0 bases from J, the gap between germline ends came to 10 bases.

Worth noting for this clone: The identical CDR3 is also encoded by other nucleotide sequences in the sample. The rearrangement joins TRBV9 to TRBJ1-2; possible D gene TRBD1, 5 bases. Trimming cost V 0 bases and J 8 bases, with 11 bases left between them. The CDR3 is 13 amino acids. Germline CDR1 is SGDLS and CDR2 is YYNGEE. The chain's CDR3 is CASSVGGVRGYTF. CDR3 bases: TGTGCCAGCAGCGTAGGAGGGGTCAGAGGCTACACCTTC.

This clone has more than one count but fewer than ten. The rearrangement uses TRBV10-2 and TRBJ2-1, with 8 bases identical to TRBD2. The junction had 2 bases not matched to a gene; V was cut back by 5 bases and J by 5 bases. Germline assignment: CDR1 WSHSY and CDR2 SAAADI. The length of the CDR3 is 13 residues. Here the CDR3 DNA reads TGCGCCAGCAGTCGGACTAGCCACAATGAGCAGTTCTTC. Amino acid sequence: CASSRTSHNEQFF.